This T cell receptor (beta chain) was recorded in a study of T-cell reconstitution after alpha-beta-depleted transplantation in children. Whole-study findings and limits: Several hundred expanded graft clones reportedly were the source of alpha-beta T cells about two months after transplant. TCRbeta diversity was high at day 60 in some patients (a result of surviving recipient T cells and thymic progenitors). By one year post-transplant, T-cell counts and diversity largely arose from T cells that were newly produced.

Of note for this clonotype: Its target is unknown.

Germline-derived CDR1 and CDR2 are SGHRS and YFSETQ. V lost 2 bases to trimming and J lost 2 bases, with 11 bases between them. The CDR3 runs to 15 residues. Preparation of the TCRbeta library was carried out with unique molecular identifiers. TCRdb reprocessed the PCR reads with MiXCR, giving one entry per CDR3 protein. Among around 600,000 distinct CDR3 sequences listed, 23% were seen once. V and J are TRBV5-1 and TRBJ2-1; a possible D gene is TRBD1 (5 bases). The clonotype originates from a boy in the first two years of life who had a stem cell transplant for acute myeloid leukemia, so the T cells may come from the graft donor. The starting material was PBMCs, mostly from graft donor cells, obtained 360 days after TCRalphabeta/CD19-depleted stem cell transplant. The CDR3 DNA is TGCGCCAGCAGCTTTAGTGACAGCGCCTACAATGAGCAGTTCTTC. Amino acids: CASSFSDSAYNEQFF.